A selection of T cell receptor beta chains follows, all from one sample in a study of T and B cells in COVID-19 patients. TCRdb re-called the multiplex PCR reads with MiXCR, one entry per CDR3 protein. The table shows about 5,100 distinct CDR3 sequences, with about 19% occurring only once. The sequenced sample consisted of blood. Every receptor here comes from a human donor with active COVID-19. CDR3s include the opening cysteine and the closing phenylalanine or tryptophan. D genes are given only for firm matches. Only some rows state a clone size, as once, few, many or a class for expanded clones.

>TRBJ2-1|TRBV7-3|TRBD2|few
CASSSYSGSRYNEQFF
TGTGCCAGCAGCTCTTATAGCGGGAGTAGATACAATGAGCAGTTCTTC
>TRBJ1-1|TRBV21-1|NA|NA
CASSIGGALQEAFF
TGTGCCAGCAGCATTGGGGGGGCCCTGCAAGAAGCTTTCTTT
>TRBJ1-1|TRBV6-2/TRBV6-3|TRBD1|few
CASRDPGTAMNTEAFF
TGTGCCAGCAGGGATCCCGGGACAGCCATGAACACTGAAGCTTTCTTT
>TRBJ1-1|TRBV12-3/TRBV12-4|NA|once
CANSRGTLNTEAFF
TGTGCCAACAGTCGCGGGACCTTGAACACTGAAGCTTTCTTT
>TRBJ2-7|TRBV27|TRBD2|medium-sized
CASSLIAGGGNYEQYF
TGTGCCAGCAGTCTCATAGCGGGCGGGGGAAACTACGAGCAGTACTTC
>TRBJ2-3|TRBV5-1|NA|few
CASSLDQLTDTQYF
TGCGCCAGCAGCTTGGACCAGCTCACAGATACGCAGTATTTT
>TRBJ2-1|TRBV28|NA|NA
CASSSPSVGEKPTFSYNEQFF
TGTGCCAGCAGTTCCCCCTCTGTGGGAGAAAAGCCCACATTCTCCTACAATGAGCAGTTCTTC
>TRBJ1-4|TRBV29-1|NA|medium-sized
CSAGDSLVSFF
TGCAGCGCTGGGGACTCTCTAGTTTCGTTTTTT
>TRBJ1-1|TRBV15|NA|NA
CATSRDLGNTEAFF
TGTGCCACCAGCAGAGATTTGGGGAACACTGAAGCTTTCTTT
>TRBJ2-7|TRBV5-4|NA|medium-sized
CASSLDRTGEQYF
TGTGCCAGCAGCTTGGACAGGACGGGAGAGCAGTACTTC
>TRBJ1-2|TRBV19|NA|medium-sized
CASSTLRTDGDGYTF
TGTGCCAGTAGTACCTTGAGGACGGATGGGGATGGCTACACCTTC
>TRBJ2-2|TRBV27|NA|NA
CASSRRGLNTGELFF
TGTGCCAGCAGTCGGAGGGGACTGAACACCGGGGAGCTGTTTTTT
>TRBJ2-1|TRBV10-3|TRBD1|many
CAISGDTGQTYNEQFF
TGTGCCATCAGTGGGGACACGGGACAGACATACAATGAGCAGTTCTTC
>TRBJ1-2|TRBV27|TRBD1|many
CASSLDRGFYGYTF
TGTGCCAGCAGTCTGGACAGGGGATTCTATGGCTACACCTTC
>TRBJ2-6|TRBV5-8|NA|few
CATSLGSGANVLTF
TGTGCCACCTCCCTAGGGTCTGGGGCCAACGTCCTGACTTTC
>TRBJ2-5|TRBV28|NA|NA
CASNAGGPSDQYF
TGTGCCAGCAACGCAGGAGGGCCAAGCGACCAGTACTTC
>TRBJ1-1|TRBV6-5|TRBD1|medium-sized
CASSRQGRNTEAFF
TGTGCCAGCAGTCGACAGGGCAGGAACACTGAAGCTTTCTTT
>TRBJ1-5|TRBV20-1|NA|few
CSASLGGNQPQHF
TGCAGTGCTTCCCTCGGGGGTAACCAGCCCCAGCATTTT
>TRBJ2-7|TRBV20-1|TRBD2|NA
CSASYSGTPYEQYF
TGCAGTGCTAGCTATAGCGGGACGCCCTACGAGCAGTACTTC
>TRBJ2-1|TRBV19|NA|medium-sized
CASSTLGSGPPYNEQFF
TGTGCCAGTAGTACTCTCGGGTCGGGACCCCCCTACAATGAGCAGTTCTTC
>TRBJ2-2|TRBV12-3/TRBV12-4|NA|once
CASKGGLNTGELFF
TGTGCCAGCAAAGGCGGACTCAACACCGGGGAGCTGTTTTTT
>TRBJ1-6|TRBV6-1|NA|many
CASMGGQGHSPLHF
TGTGCCAGCATGGGGGGGCAGGGGCACTCACCCCTCCACTTT
>TRBJ2-1|TRBV19|NA|large
CASLDWMGYEQFF
TGTGCCAGCCTCGATTGGATGGGGTATGAGCAGTTCTTC
>TRBJ2-1|TRBV20-1|TRBD2|NA
CSAWTSGRGYNEQFF
TGCAGTGCATGGACTAGCGGGAGAGGCTACAATGAGCAGTTCTTC
>TRBJ2-5|TRBV6-2/TRBV6-3|TRBD2|medium-sized
CASNRLAAQETQYF
TGTGCCAGCAATAGACTAGCGGCTCAAGAGACCCAGTACTTC
>TRBJ2-3|TRBV30|NA|medium-sized
CAWRGGGTDTQYF
TGTGCCTGGCGTGGTGGGGGCACAGATACGCAGTATTTT
>TRBJ2-2|TRBV5-1|NA|NA
CASSLRTQDTGELFF
TGCGCCAGCAGCTTGAGGACTCAGGACACCGGGGAGCTGTTTTTT